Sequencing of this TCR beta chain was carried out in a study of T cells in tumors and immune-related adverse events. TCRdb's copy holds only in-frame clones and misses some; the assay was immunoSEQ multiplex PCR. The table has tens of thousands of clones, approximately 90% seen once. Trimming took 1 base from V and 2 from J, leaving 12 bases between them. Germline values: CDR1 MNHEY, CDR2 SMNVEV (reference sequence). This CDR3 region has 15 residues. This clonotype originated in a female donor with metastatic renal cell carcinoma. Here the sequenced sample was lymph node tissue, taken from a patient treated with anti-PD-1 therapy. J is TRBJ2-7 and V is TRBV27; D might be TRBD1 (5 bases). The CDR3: CASSLFGAVPYEQYF. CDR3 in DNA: TGTGCCAGCAGTTTATTTGGGGCAGTCCCCTACGAGCAGTACTTC.